A single sample is the source of the 18 T cell receptor beta chains below, sequenced in a study of OX40 agonist ivuxolimab in advanced cancers. Sequencing used immunoSEQ multiplex PCR; TCRdb keeps in-frame clones, though not all of them. The repertoire has 100,000 to 110,000 clones, about 91% of them found once; the top ten carry 0.15% to 0.2%. The sample here was CD4+ or CD8+ T cells sorted from blood, taken in a trial of the OX40 agonist ivuxolimab. The receptors come from an adult with an advanced solid tumor such as melanoma, head and neck, liver or kidney cancer.

The genes are TRBV7-8 and TRBJ2-1, with D unresolved. From germline, CDR1 is SGHVS and CDR2 FQNEAQ. The V and J ends lost 3 bases and 5 bases respectively, with 14 bases between them. The length of the CDR3 is 15 residues. The CDR3 nucleotides are TGTGCCAGCAGCTTGGGATCTCTGAGCCACAATGAGCAGTTCTTC. Its translation: CASSLGSLSHNEQFF.

This chain joins TRBV5-8 and TRBJ2-3; tentatively, D is TRBD1 (6 bases). The germline V and J ends were trimmed by 7 bases and 1 base, with 16 bases remaining between them. The CDR3 has 15 residues. Germline CDR1 and CDR2: SGHTS and YDEGEE. Here the CDR3 reads CASPGARWGTDTQYF. The CDR3 DNA is TGTGCCAGCCCAGGGGCTAGGTGGGGCACAGATACGCAGTATTTT.

The CDR3 sequence: CASSVEGGGNNEQFF. CDR3 nucleotides: TGTGCCAGCAGCGTAGAGGGCGGGGGAAACAATGAGCAGTTCTTC. This sequence joins TRBV9 and TRBJ2-1, with 7 nucleotides matching TRBD2. Looked up from germline, CDR1 is SGDLS and CDR2 is YYNGEE. The CDR3 is made up of 15 amino acids. Trimming removed 0 bases from V and 5 bases from J; junction bases left unmatched: 5. Based on the CDR3 plus reference TRBV9 and TRBJ2-1, the full variable domain is DSGVTQTPKHLITATGQRVTLRCSPRSGDLSVYWYQQSLDQGLQFLIQYYNGEERAKGNILERFSAQQFPDLHSELNLSSLELGDSALYFCASSVEGGGNNEQFFGPGTRLTVL.

This chain joins TRBV6-1 and TRBJ1-1; no firm D call. Looked up from germline, CDR1 is MNHNS and CDR2 is SASEGT. V lost 10 bases, J lost 4 bases, and 10 bases lay in between. This CDR3 spans 11 amino acids. The CDR3 reads CAIHEGTEAFF. The CDR3 DNA reads TGTGCCATCCACGAGGGCACTGAAGCTTTCTTT.

The chain has TRBV4-1 and TRBJ2-1, with 8 bases lining up with TRBD2. CDR3 length: 18 amino acids. Looked up from germline, CDR1 is MGHRA and CDR2 is YSYEKL. J was trimmed by 1 base and V by 3 bases; bases with no gene match: 11. The CDR3: CASSQLRTGLGSYNEQFF. The CDR3 DNA sequence: TGCGCCAGCAGCCAGCTAAGAACGGGACTAGGGTCCTACAATGAGCAGTTCTTC.

Notes on this clone: Distinct nucleotide sequences in the sample also encode this CDR3. This chain links TRBV9 with TRBJ2-7; D call uncertain. Trimming pared 2 bases from V and 0 bases from J, leaving 9 bases between. The CDR3 loop spans 14 amino acids. The V gene's germline CDR1 is SGDLS and CDR2 YYNGEE. CDR3 loop: CASSVGGSSYEQYF. The CDR3 DNA reads TGTGCCAGCAGCGTTGGCGGAAGCTCCTACGAGCAGTACTTC. Full variable domain (outside the CDR3, taken from reference TRBV9 and TRBJ2-7): DSGVTQTPKHLITATGQRVTLRCSPRSGDLSVYWYQQSLDQGLQFLIQYYNGEERAKGNILERFSAQQFPDLHSELNLSSLELGDSALYFCASSVGGSSYEQYFGPGTRLTVT.

V and J are TRBV4-2 and TRBJ1-2; D ambiguous. CDR1 is LGHNA, CDR2 YNFKEQ, per germline. Trimming cost V 4 bases and J 0 bases, with 6 bases left between them. The CDR3 is 13 amino acids. In DNA, the CDR3 is TGTGCCAGCAGCCCTAGAACTAACTATGGCTACACCTTC. The encoded protein is CASSPRTNYGYTF.

The CDR3 nucleotides are TGTGCCACCAGCAGTGGACAGGGCCTAGATCAGCCCCAGCATTTT. The encoded protein is CATSSGQGLDQPQHF. The chain carries TRBV15 and TRBJ1-5, with 8 nucleotides matching TRBD1. The CDR3 has 15 residues. Germline V gene sequence: CDR1 LNHNV, CDR2 YYDKDF (reference sequence). The junction had 6 bases not matched to a gene; V was cut back by 3 bases and J by 5 bases.

The chain uses TRBV6-6 and TRBJ2-7, with unresolved D. This CDR3 has 14 residues. Trimming removed 6 bases at V and 2 bases at J, with 14 bases between. Germline V gives CDR1 MNHNY, CDR2 SVGAGI (reference sequence). CDR3 in amino acids: CASSPPALPYEQYF. The DNA for the CDR3 is TGTGCCAGCAGCCCACCGGCCCTCCCCTACGAGCAGTACTTC.

This rearrangement joins TRBV29-1 to TRBJ2-1; 9 bases are shared with TRBD1. There are 13 residues in the CDR3. CDR1 is SQVTM and CDR2 is ANQGSEA in the germline V gene. Unmatched junction bases numbered 7, after V lost 3 bases and J lost 10 bases. CDR3 sequence: CSVDRTGAREQFF. The CDR3 nucleotides read TGCAGCGTTGACCGGACAGGGGCCAGGGAGCAGTTCTTC.

In this sample, this clone turned up once. The gene calls are TRBV5-1 and TRBJ2-3; 11 bases align to TRBD2. V was clipped by 0 bases and J by 4 bases; unmatched bases: 4. From germline, CDR1 is SGHRS and CDR2 YFSETQ. The CDR3 runs 16 residues. The CDR3 protein is CASSLDTSGRSDTQYF. The DNA for the CDR3 is TGCGCCAGCAGCTTGGATACTAGCGGGAGATCAGATACGCAGTATTTT. The variable domain in full, completed from reference TRBV5-1 and TRBJ2-3, reads KAGVTQTPRYLIKTRGQQVTLSCSPISGHRSVSWYQQTPGQGLQFLFEYFSETQRNKGNFPGRFSGRQFSNSRSEMNVSTLELGDSALYLCASSLDTSGRSDTQYFGPGTRLTVL.

This clone showed up just once. A junction boundary mismatches the germline segment, possibly from a read error. The DNA for the CDR3 is TGTGCCAGCAGTGAAGGCGTTCCGGGACAGGGGTCTTACTTC. It codes for CASSEGVPGQGSYF. J is TRBJ1-2 and V is TRBV2; 10 bases agree with TRBD1. The CDR3 spans 14 residues. Germline V lookup: CDR1 SNHLY, CDR2 FYNNEI.

The rearrangement joins TRBV30 to TRBJ2-4, with unresolved D. Germline CDR1 and CDR2: GTSNPN and SVGIG (reference sequence). This CDR3 is 17 amino acids long. Trimming removed 3 bases from V and 3 bases from J, with 21 bases in between. CDR3 region: CAWRSGASGKNKNIQYF. CDR3 nucleotides: TGTGCCTGGAGATCAGGTGCCTCAGGAAAGAACAAAAACATTCAGTACTTC.

The chain is built from TRBV4-2 and TRBJ2-1, with D hard to call. The CDR3 loop spans 16 amino acids. Trimming stripped 1 base from V and 4 bases from J, with 14 bases between. Germline lookup yields CDR1 LGHNA and CDR2 YNFKEQ. The CDR3 DNA reads TGTGCCAGCAGCCAAGGCCGGTTGGCGGATTACAATGAGCAGTTCTTC. Amino acid sequence: CASSQGRLADYNEQFF.

This rearrangement joins TRBV5-1 to TRBJ2-3, with no clear D. Between the trimmed V and J ends, which lost 4 bases and 2 bases, there was a span of 11 bases. Germline CDR1 and CDR2: SGHRS and YFSETQ. This CDR3 spans 14 amino acids. In DNA, the CDR3 is TGCGCCAGCAGCCGGCAGGATAACACAGATACGCAGTATTTT. This codes for CASSRQDNTDTQYF. The full variable domain, in which reference TRBV5-1 and TRBJ2-3 provide the parts outside the CDR3, is KAGVTQTPRYLIKTRGQQVTLSCSPISGHRSVSWYQQTPGQGLQFLFEYFSETQRNKGNFPGRFSGRQFSNSRSEMNVSTLELGDSALYLCASSRQDNTDTQYFGPGTRLTVL.

This chain links TRBV2 with TRBJ2-6; 7 positions agree with TRBD1. The CDR3 has 14 residues. CDR1 is SNHLY and CDR2 is FYNNEI in the germline V gene. J lost 3 bases, V lost 6 bases, and 2 bases had no gene match. CDR3: CASRGTVGANVLTF. CDR3 DNA sequence: TGTGCCAGCAGAGGGACAGTTGGGGCCAACGTCCTGACTTTC. The entire variable domain, with the rest obtained from reference TRBV2 and TRBJ2-6, is as follows: EPEVTQTPSHQVTQMGQEVILRCVPISNHLYFYWYRQILGQKVEFLVSFYNNEISEKSEIFDDQFSVERPDGSNFTLKIRSTKLEDSAMYFCASRGTVGANVLTFGAGSRLTVL.

The chain combines TRBV6-6 with TRBJ1-5; D is unresolved. Germline V gives CDR1 MNHNY, CDR2 SVGAGI (reference sequence). The CDR3 sequence is 12 residues long. Trimming cost V 4 bases and J 4 bases, with 5 bases left between them. The CDR3 is CASSFPNQPQHF. In nucleotides, the CDR3 is TGTGCCAGCAGTTTCCCAAATCAGCCCCAGCATTTT.

V usage is TRBV2 and J usage is TRBJ2-3; D remains unclear. V lost 9 bases, J lost 0 bases, and 13 bases lay in between. CDR1 is SNHLY and CDR2 is FYNNEI in the germline V gene. This CDR3 region has 14 residues. This CDR3 reads CASTQGPSTDTQYF. The CDR3 nucleotides read TGTGCCAGTACGCAAGGGCCTAGCACAGATACGCAGTATTTT.